This T cell receptor beta chain was documented in a study of blood T cell repertoires in COVID-19. For the study at large: The United States, Italy and Spain were the sources of the acute and convalescent COVID-19 samples. T cells, B-cell-depleted T cells, or PBMCs supplied cDNA or gDNA.

In the original processing: Reference gene primer amplification yielded estimated nucleated cell counts. Generated by immunoSEQ multiplex PCR, the TCRdb table keeps only in-frame clones and is missing some. V, J and clone size are taken as reported in that table, and D and trimming were inferred from the DNA itself. The data hold 200,000 to 300,000 clones, with about 90% observed a single time. V lost 7 bases and J lost 1, with 13 bases in between. CDR1 LNHDA and CDR2 SQIVND come from the germline V gene (reference sequence). CDR3 length: 14 residues. Sequenced: peripheral blood. V and J are TRBV19 and TRBJ1-1, with D possibly TRBD1 on 6 matching bases. This sequence originates from an older man with acute or convalescent COVID-19. The CDR3 is CASTRGHPNTEAFF. CDR3 nucleotides: TGTGCCAGTACCCGGGGACACCCGAACACTGAAGCTTTCTTT.